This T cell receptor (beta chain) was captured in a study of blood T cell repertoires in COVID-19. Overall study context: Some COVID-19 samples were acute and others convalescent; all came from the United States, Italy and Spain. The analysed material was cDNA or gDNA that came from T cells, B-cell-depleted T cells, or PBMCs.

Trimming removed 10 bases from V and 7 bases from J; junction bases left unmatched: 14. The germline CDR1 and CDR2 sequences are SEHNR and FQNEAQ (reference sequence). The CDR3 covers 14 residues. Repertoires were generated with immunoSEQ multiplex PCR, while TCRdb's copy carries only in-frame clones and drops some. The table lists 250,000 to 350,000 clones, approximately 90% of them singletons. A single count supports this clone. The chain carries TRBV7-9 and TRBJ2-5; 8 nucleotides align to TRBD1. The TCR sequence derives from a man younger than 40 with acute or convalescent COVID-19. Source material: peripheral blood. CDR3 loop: CATADGGQGATQYF. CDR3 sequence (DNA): TGTGCCACCGCGGACGGAGGACAGGGCGCGACCCAGTACTTC.